What follows are 30 T cell receptor beta chains derived from one specimen sequenced in a study of technical replicates of blood from a few donors. Clones were sequenced by immunoSEQ multiplex PCR, and TCRdb holds only the in-frame ones, with some missing. Found here are tens of thousands of clones, roughly 95% of them singletons; the top ten hold approximately 0.41%. The sequenced sample consisted of T cells isolated from PBMCs. The origin of the receptors is a human donor in good health.

The chain links TRBV27 to TRBJ2-5; D is perhaps TRBD1 (5 bases). V lost 1 base, J lost 5 bases, and 11 bases lay in between. This CDR3 is 14 amino acids long. The V gene's germline CDR1 is MNHEY and CDR2 SMNVEV (reference sequence). The CDR3 region is CASSLLGAGETQYF. Here the CDR3 DNA reads TGTGCCAGCAGTTTATTAGGGGCAGGGGAGACCCAGTACTTC.

The chain combines TRBV7-6 with TRBJ2-2; TRBD1 aligns across 8 bases. J gave up 6 bases and V 3 bases, and 6 bases lay outside the gene matches. Germline V gene lookup returns CDR1 SGHVS and CDR2 FNYEAQ. CDR3 length: 15 residues. CDR3 sequence: CASSFQGAKSGELFF. In DNA, the CDR3 is TGTGCCAGCAGCTTTCAGGGGGCTAAATCCGGGGAGCTGTTTTTT.

The rearrangement joins TRBV30 to TRBJ1-4; possible D gene TRBD1, 5 bases. Germline V gene lookup returns CDR1 GTSNPN and CDR2 SVGIG (reference sequence). V was trimmed by 0 bases and J by 7 bases, leaving 12 bases between them. This CDR3 comprises 14 residues. The CDR3 region has the DNA TGTGCCTGGAGTGTAATGGGGCTGGGTGAAAAACTGTTTTTT. It translates to CAWSVMGLGEKLFF.

The chain recombines TRBV29-1 with TRBJ2-1; 9 nucleotides align to TRBD2. The germline gives CDR1 SQVTM, CDR2 ANQGSEA. This CDR3 is 15 amino acids long. Germline trimming cut 3 bases from V and 3 bases from J; bases unmatched to any gene: 6. The CDR3 protein is CSVDGGREGYNEQFF. The DNA of the CDR3 is TGCAGCGTTGATGGGGGGCGGGAGGGCTACAATGAGCAGTTCTTC.

The rearrangement links TRBV4-1 to TRBJ2-1; 7 bases are shared with TRBD2. J was trimmed by 8 bases and V by 3 bases; bases with no gene match: 13. CDR3 length: 16 amino acids. Germline values: CDR1 MGHRA, CDR2 YSYEKL. CDR3 sequence reads: CASSHAPSGLGDEQFF. The CDR3 DNA follows: TGCGCCAGCAGCCACGCCCCTAGCGGCCTTGGGGATGAGCAGTTCTTC.

CDR3 DNA: TGTGCCTCAAAAGGAGAGTCCTCCTACGAGCAGTACTTC. It specifies CASKGESSYEQYF. The chain recombines TRBV19 with TRBJ2-7; D is undetermined. CDR1 and CDR2 from the germline V gene are LNHDA and SQIVND (reference sequence). The CDR3 has 13 residues. The germline V and J ends were trimmed by 11 bases and 0 bases, with 14 bases remaining between them.

The rearrangement joins TRBV6-1 to TRBJ1-1; D possibly corresponds to TRBD1 (6 bases). Looked up from germline, CDR1 is MNHNS and CDR2 is SASEGT. Between the trimmed V and J ends, which lost 6 bases and 0 bases, there was a span of 8 bases. The CDR3 has 13 residues. The CDR3 loop reads CASRQGMNTEAFF. The CDR3 nucleotides read TGTGCCAGCAGACAGGGTATGAACACTGAAGCTTTCTTT.

V usage is TRBV28 and J usage is TRBJ1-2, with 9 bases aligning to TRBD1. CDR1 and CDR2 (germline): MDHEN, SYDVKM. Trimming cost V 5 bases and J 6 bases; bases outside gene matches: 7. The CDR3 runs to 14 residues. The CDR3 loop is CASSLIQGANGYTF. In DNA, the CDR3 is TGTGCCAGCAGTCTGATACAGGGGGCGAATGGCTACACCTTC.

Here the CDR3 reads CASSLSATDTQYF. The CDR3 DNA follows: TGTGCCAGCAGTTTATCGGCCACAGATACGCAGTATTTT. The rearrangement joins TRBV27 to TRBJ2-3; D unclear. V dropped 0 bases and J dropped 2 bases, with 3 bases sitting between them. The CDR3 length is 13 residues. Germline CDR1 and CDR2: MNHEY and SMNVEV (reference sequence).

The rearrangement uses TRBV15 and TRBJ2-5, with 7 bases fitting TRBD2. J lost 2 bases, V lost 7 bases, and 10 bases had no gene match. Germline lookup yields CDR1 LNHNV and CDR2 YYDKDF (reference sequence). This CDR3 has 15 residues. The CDR3 loop reads CATTISGRSQETQYF. Written as DNA, the CDR3 is TGTGCCACCACCATTAGCGGGCGAAGTCAAGAGACCCAGTACTTC.

This clone has only one observation. The chain carries TRBV28 and TRBJ2-7, with TRBD1 identical over 7 bases. Germline V gives CDR1 MDHEN, CDR2 SYDVKM. V was pared by 5 bases and J by 3 bases, with 4 bases of the junction left unmatched. This CDR3 region has 13 residues. The CDR3 reads CASSGQVFYEQYF. DNA of the CDR3: TGTGCCAGCAGTGGACAGGTTTTCTACGAGCAGTACTTC.

The rearrangement joins TRBV28 to TRBJ1-2; D is ambiguous. Trimming took off 6 bases at V and 1 base at J, with 9 bases between the two ends. The CDR3 extends over 13 amino acids. Per germline, CDR1 MDHEN and CDR2 SYDVKM. This CDR3 reads CASSTDFNYGYTF. Written as DNA, the CDR3 is TGTGCCAGCAGCACTGACTTTAACTATGGCTACACCTTC.

Here the CDR3 reads CASSRSNYFNEQFF. The CDR3 nucleotides are TGTGCCAGTAGTCGGAGTAACTATTTCAATGAGCAGTTCTTC. The rearrangement joins TRBV19 to TRBJ2-1; D remains unclear. The CDR3 is 14 amino acids. Germline V CDR1 and CDR2: LNHDA, SQIVND (reference sequence). The germline V and J ends were trimmed by 5 bases and 6 bases, with 14 bases remaining between them.

The chain is built from TRBV25-1 and TRBJ1-5, with TRBD1 as a possible D gene (6 bases). The CDR3 spans 13 residues. The germline V gene has CDR1 MGHDK and CDR2 SYGVNS. The V gene lost 3 bases and the J gene lost 6 bases, with 9 bases spanning the gap. Written as DNA, the CDR3 is TGTGCCAGCAGTGAGACACAGGGTCAGCCCCAGCATTTT. This sequence encodes CASSETQGQPQHF.

V is TRBV7-3 and J is TRBJ2-5; D remains unclear. This CDR3 has 15 amino acids. The germline V gene encodes CDR1 SGHTA and CDR2 FQGTGA. V gave up 0 bases and J gave up 5 bases, with 13 bases separating them. The CDR3 DNA follows: TGTGCCAGCAGCTTAACGTCAGGCCCCCGGGAGACCCAGTACTTC. Its protein is CASSLTSGPRETQYF.

The V call is TRBV2, the J call TRBJ2-7, with a tentative D call TRBD1 (5 bases). This CDR3 region has 12 residues. CDR1 is SNHLY, CDR2 FYNNEI, per germline. V dropped 4 bases and J dropped 3 bases, with 7 bases sitting between them. CDR3 DNA: TGTGCCAGCAGTGTGACAGACTACGAGCAGTACTTC. Amino acids: CASSVTDYEQYF.

This chain uses TRBV4-3 with TRBJ2-7; D is possibly TRBD2 (5 bases). Germline loops: CDR1 LGHNA, CDR2 YSLEER. V was pared by 1 base and J by 4 bases, with 20 bases between. This CDR3 comprises 17 residues. As DNA, the CDR3 is TGCGCCAGCAGCCAAGCCTCGGGGTGCAGGAAAGTTTACGAGCAGTACTTC. It is translated as CASSQASGCRKVYEQYF.

The chain links TRBV6-5 to TRBJ2-7; TRBD2 is a possible D gene (5 bases). The length of the CDR3 is 12 residues. Trimming took off 6 bases at V and 3 bases at J, with 9 bases between the two ends. In germline, CDR1 is MNHEY, CDR2 SVGAGI. CDR3 protein: CASSLGGYEQYF. CDR3 sequence (DNA): TGTGCCAGCAGCCTAGGAGGCTACGAGCAGTACTTC.

The rearrangement uses TRBV19 and TRBJ2-5, with 11 positions matching TRBD1. CDR3 size: 13 residues. The junction had 3 bases not matched to a gene; V was cut back by 9 bases and J by 3 bases. The germline gives CDR1 LNHDA, CDR2 SQIVND (reference sequence). The CDR3 here is CASRDRGEETQYF. CDR3 in DNA: TGTGCCAGCCGGGACAGGGGGGAAGAGACCCAGTACTTC. The whole variable domain, remainder taken from reference TRBV19 and TRBJ2-5, is DGGITQSPKYLFRKEGQNVTLSCEQNLNHDAMYWYRQDPGQGLRLIYYSQIVNDFQKGDIAEGYSVSREKKESFPLTVTSAQKNPTAFYLCASRDRGEETQYFGPGTRLLVL.

The V gene is TRBV7-2, the J gene TRBJ1-1; D ambiguous. The V end was cut by 3 bases, the J end by 0 bases, with 20 bases between. This CDR3 comprises 18 residues. Germline values: CDR1 SGHTA, CDR2 FQGNSA. Here the CDR3 DNA reads TGTGCCAGCAGCTTTATCTATCGGGAACTAGCCATGAACACTGAAGCTTTCTTT. Amino acid sequence: CASSFIYRELAMNTEAFF. The whole variable domain, filled in from reference TRBV7-2 and TRBJ1-1, reads GAGVSQSPSNKVTEKGKDVELRCDPISGHTALYWYRQSLGQGLEFLIYFQGNSAPDKSGLPSDRFSAERTGGSVSTLTIQRTQQEDSAVYLCASSFIYRELAMNTEAFFGQGTRLTVV.

This clone was observed a single time. V and J are TRBV6-1 and TRBJ2-7, with a possible D match to TRBD1 (6 bases). The CDR3 is made up of 12 amino acids. Trimming took 5 bases from V and 7 from J, leaving 12 bases between them. Germline assignment: CDR1 MNHNS and CDR2 SASEGT. The CDR3: CASSWDNREQYF. The CDR3 nucleotides are TGTGCCAGCAGTTGGGACAATAGGGAGCAGTACTTC.

The genes are TRBV4-2 and TRBJ1-3; no clear D. CDR3 length equals 19 residues. The V end lost 3 bases, the J end lost 3 bases, and 24 bases lay between the germline ends. Per the germline V gene, CDR1 is LGHNA and CDR2 is YNFKEQ. The DNA for the CDR3 is TGTGCCAGCAGCCAGAGCCGTGGCTTCGGGGTCGGGAGTGGAAACACCATATATTTT. Its translation: CASSQSRGFGVGSGNTIYF.

The CDR3 DNA sequence: TGCGCCAGCAGCCCAGTCTTCTCGCTTAGGGGCACCGGGGAGCTGTTTTTT. Translating it yields CASSPVFSLRGTGELFF. V and J are TRBV4-3 and TRBJ2-2, with TRBD1 as a possible D gene (5 bases). CDR1 LGHNA and CDR2 YSLEER come from the germline V gene. Between the trimmed V and J ends, which lost 4 bases and 4 bases, there was a span of 19 bases. The CDR3 is 17 residues long.

This clone was found once. The chain has TRBV20-1 and TRBJ2-1; no clear D. The CDR3 consists of 11 residues. The germline V gene has CDR1 DFQATT and CDR2 SNEGSKA (reference sequence). Trimming shortened V by 7 bases and J by 6 bases, and 10 bases separated the two germline ends. The CDR3 here is CSGKSVNEQFF. CDR3 in DNA: TGCAGTGGCAAGTCGGTCAATGAGCAGTTCTTC.

The gene calls are TRBV15 and TRBJ2-2, with a weak D call TRBD1 (6 bases). The V end lost 0 bases, the J end lost 4 bases, and 12 bases lay between the germline ends. CDR3 size: 16 residues. Germline V gene data show CDR1 as LNHNV and CDR2 as YYDKDF (reference sequence). CDR3 region: CATSRDTGTLTGELFF. The DNA of the CDR3 is TGTGCCACCAGCAGAGATACAGGGACACTCACCGGGGAGCTGTTTTTT.

V usage is TRBV7-9 and J usage is TRBJ2-1; 10 bases are a match to TRBD2. Trimming took 3 bases from V and 5 from J; bases not matched to a gene: 4. CDR1 is SEHNR, CDR2 FQNEAQ, per germline (reference sequence). The CDR3 covers 15 residues. The CDR3 nucleotides read TGTGCCAGCAGCTTCCTAGCGGGAGTAGACAATGAGCAGTTCTTC. Encoded protein: CASSFLAGVDNEQFF.

The chain has TRBV7-9 and TRBJ1-2; D gene ambiguous. Trimming removed 5 bases from V and 8 bases from J, with 12 bases in between. Germline V CDR1 and CDR2: SEHNR, FQNEAQ (reference sequence). This CDR3 spans 12 amino acids. CDR3 protein: CASSRGSDGYTF. In DNA, the CDR3 is TGTGCCAGCAGCCGGGGATCGGACGGCTACACCTTC.

This clone has just one count. The chain recombines TRBV6-5 with TRBJ1-1, with D possibly matching TRBD1 (5 bases). CDR1 is MNHEY and CDR2 is SVGAGI in the germline V gene. Between the trimmed V and J ends, which lost 6 bases and 3 bases, there was a span of 14 bases. The length of the CDR3 is 14 residues. The CDR3 nucleotides are TGTGCCAGCAGAGAGGGACTGGTTGACACTGAAGCTTTCTTT. Translated, it gives CASREGLVDTEAFF.

V usage is TRBV5-1 and J usage is TRBJ1-5; unclear D gene. With 2 bases removed from V and 4 bases from J, the gap between germline ends came to 10 bases. This CDR3 is 14 amino acids long. Germline lookup yields CDR1 SGHRS and CDR2 YFSETQ. CDR3 nucleotide sequence: TGCGCCAGCAGCTTAGGTGACGGGAATCAGCCCCAGCATTTT. This translates into CASSLGDGNQPQHF.

The chain has TRBV10-1 and TRBJ2-7, with 8 positions matching TRBD1. The junction had 2 bases not matched to a gene; V was cut back by 2 bases and J by 5 bases. Germline V gene lookup returns CDR1 WNHNN and CDR2 SYGVQD (reference sequence). This CDR3 comprises 13 residues. This CDR3 is CASSEAGGDEQYF. The CDR3, as DNA: TGCGCCAGCAGTGAGGCAGGGGGCGACGAGCAGTACTTC.